This T cell receptor (beta chain) is drawn from a study of vaccination and CD4 T cells after COVID-19. Treatment reported: roughly 10-day PBMC culture with coronavirus spike peptide pools or control peptides (ViraFEST assay). A note on this clonotype: Its specificity is unknown.

The CDR3 contains 11 residues. V lost 6 bases to trimming and J lost 7 bases, with 10 bases between them. An Oncomine TCR Beta short-read assay was used to sequence the DNA from cultured CD4+ T cells. TCRdb processed the PCR reads anew with MiXCR; each CDR3 protein has one entry. Of 20,000 to 25,000 distinct CDR3 sequences in the sample, around 70% were seen once. This chain connects TRBV12-3 or TRBV12-4 to TRBJ2-7; D remains unclear. This TCR derives from a human donor who had recovered from COVID-19. The material sequenced was CD4+ T cells from blood, cultured in vitro. Here the CDR3 DNA reads TGTGCCAGCAGCCAAACAAGGGAGCAGTACTTC. Its protein product is CASSQTREQYF.